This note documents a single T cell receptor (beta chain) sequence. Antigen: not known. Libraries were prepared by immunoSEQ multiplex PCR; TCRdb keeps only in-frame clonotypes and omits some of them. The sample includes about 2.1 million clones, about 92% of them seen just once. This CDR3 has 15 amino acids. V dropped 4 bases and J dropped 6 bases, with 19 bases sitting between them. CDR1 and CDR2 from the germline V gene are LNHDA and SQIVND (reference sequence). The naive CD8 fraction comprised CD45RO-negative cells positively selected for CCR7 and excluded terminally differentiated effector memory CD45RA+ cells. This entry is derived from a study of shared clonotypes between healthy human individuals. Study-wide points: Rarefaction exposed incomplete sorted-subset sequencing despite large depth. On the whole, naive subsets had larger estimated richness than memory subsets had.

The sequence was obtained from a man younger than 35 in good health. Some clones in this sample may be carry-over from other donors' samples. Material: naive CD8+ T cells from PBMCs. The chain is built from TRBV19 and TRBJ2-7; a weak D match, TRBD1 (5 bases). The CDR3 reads CASSTNRQVGIEQYF. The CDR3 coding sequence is TGTGCCAGTAGTACCAACAGGCAGGTGGGAATCGAGCAGTACTTC.